The sequence of this T cell receptor (beta chain) was determined in a study of human T cells and chemical hapten exposure. Study-wide context: Application of 0.01% DPC to the upper back was done by patch test, with a reading at 6 days.

Study results and caveats: Expanded TCRs were compared with controls, and the expanded TCRs formed significantly more large CDR3 similarity clusters. Sensitizing with DPC caused no change in TCRs above 1 in 1000 frequency.

TCRdb reprocessed the RACE reads with MiXCR, giving one entry per CDR3 protein. This table has approximately 160,000 distinct CDR3 sequences, about 27% appearing once. This clonotype has more than one count but fewer than ten. Its antigen remains unidentified. The CDR3 is 13 amino acids. Trimming removed 3 bases from V and 8 bases from J, with 13 bases in between. Time point defined: patch test 3, about 24 weeks after DPC sensitization. Treatment described: therapeutic diphenylcyclopropenone sensitization with weekly scalp DPC. Sequencing was performed on whole blood, taken in connection with sensitization to the hapten diphenylcyclopropenone (DPC). The TCR originated in a woman between 18 and 29 years old with alopecia areata. Some clones in this sample may be carry-over from other donors' samples. The chain is built from TRBV12-3 or TRBV12-4 and TRBJ1-2; a weak D match, TRBD1 (5 bases). The chain's CDR3 is CASSLDGTLGYTF. CDR3 sequence (DNA): TGTGCCAGCAGTTTGGACGGGACGTTAGGCTACACCTTC.